Listed below are T cell receptor beta chains from one sample, sequenced in a study of blood T cell repertoires in COVID-19. Method: immunoSEQ multiplex PCR; TCRdb's copy keeps in-frame clones and lacks some. Here the sample spans more than 60,000 clones, around 90% being singletons. The sample consisted of peripheral blood. These receptor sequences come from a human donor in a cohort sampled during active COVID-19. Each CDR3 is given with its conserved first and last residue. Each record gives: J gene, V gene, D gene, clone size, CDR3 protein, CDR3 DNA. D genes are given only for firm matches. Clone sizes are given selectively: once, few, many, or a class where the clone is expanded.

j_call: TRBJ2-1
v_call: TRBV10-3
d_call: NA
clone_size: NA
cdr3_aa: CAISDPRDNEQFF
cdr3_nt: TGTGCCATCAGTGACCCCAGGGACAATGAGCAGTTCTTC

j_call: TRBJ2-7
v_call: TRBV9
d_call: TRBD2
clone_size: NA
cdr3_aa: CASSLNGLAGSEQYF
cdr3_nt: TGTGCCAGCAGTCTTAACGGGCTAGCGGGGTCCGAGCAGTACTTC

j_call: TRBJ2-7
v_call: TRBV21-1
d_call: NA
clone_size: NA
cdr3_aa: CASSKFVQGAGNEQYF
cdr3_nt: TGTGCCAGCAGCAAATTCGTACAGGGGGCTGGGAACGAGCAGTACTTC

j_call: TRBJ2-3
v_call: TRBV7-2
d_call: NA
clone_size: NA
cdr3_aa: CASSLEASTDTQYF
cdr3_nt: TGTGCCAGCAGCTTAGAAGCTAGCACAGATACGCAGTATTTT

j_call: TRBJ2-5
v_call: TRBV5-1
d_call: NA
clone_size: NA
cdr3_aa: CASSLGTHQETQYF
cdr3_nt: TGCGCCAGCAGCTTGGGGACTCATCAAGAGACCCAGTACTTC

j_call: TRBJ2-1
v_call: TRBV7-2
d_call: NA
clone_size: NA
cdr3_aa: CASSREYNEQFF
cdr3_nt: TGTGCCAGCAGCCGCGAGTACAATGAGCAGTTCTTC

j_call: TRBJ2-1
v_call: TRBV5-1
d_call: TRBD2
clone_size: once
cdr3_aa: CASRLAGGHNEQFF
cdr3_nt: TGCGCCAGCAGGTTAGCGGGGGGGCATAATGAGCAGTTCTTC

j_call: TRBJ2-7
v_call: TRBV30
d_call: NA
clone_size: once
cdr3_aa: CAWSGLYEQYF
cdr3_nt: TGTGCCTGGAGTGGACTCTACGAGCAGTACTTC

j_call: TRBJ2-5
v_call: TRBV19
d_call: TRBD2
clone_size: NA
cdr3_aa: CASSRKRGQETQYF
cdr3_nt: TGTGCCAGTAGTAGAAAGCGGGGCCAAGAGACCCAGTACTTC

j_call: TRBJ2-1
v_call: TRBV20-1
d_call: NA
clone_size: NA
cdr3_aa: CSASLGALFFEQFF
cdr3_nt: TGCAGTGCTAGTTTGGGGGCCCTATTTTTTGAGCAGTTCTTC

j_call: TRBJ1-3
v_call: TRBV2
d_call: NA
clone_size: NA
cdr3_aa: CASGDGVSGNTIYF
cdr3_nt: TGTGCCAGCGGCGACGGGGTCTCTGGAAACACCATATATTTT

j_call: TRBJ1-2
v_call: TRBV6-1
d_call: TRBD1
clone_size: NA
cdr3_aa: CASSDPGQGSYGYTF
cdr3_nt: TGTGCCAGCAGTGACCCCGGACAGGGCAGCTATGGCTACACCTTC

j_call: TRBJ2-5
v_call: TRBV4-3
d_call: TRBD1
clone_size: once
cdr3_aa: CASSQARDRVGETQYF
cdr3_nt: TGCGCCAGCAGCCAAGCCCGGGACAGGGTCGGAGAGACCCAGTACTTC

j_call: TRBJ1-2
v_call: TRBV7-2
d_call: NA
clone_size: NA
cdr3_aa: CASSLGAGSGYTF
cdr3_nt: TGTGCCAGCAGCTTAGGTGCTGGGAGTGGCTACACCTTC

j_call: TRBJ2-2
v_call: TRBV23-1
d_call: TRBD2
clone_size: NA
cdr3_aa: CASSHCGRRGRSNTGELFF
cdr3_nt: TGCGCCAGCAGTCACTGCGGGAGGAGGGGCCGGTCGAACACCGGGGAGCTGTTTTTT

j_call: TRBJ2-1
v_call: TRBV7-9
d_call: NA
clone_size: NA
cdr3_aa: CASSFYPGNNEQFF
cdr3_nt: TGTGCCAGCAGCTTTTATCCCGGGAACAATGAGCAGTTCTTC

j_call: TRBJ1-1
v_call: TRBV3-1/TRBV3-2
d_call: NA
clone_size: NA
cdr3_aa: CASGGLTNTEAFF
cdr3_nt: TGTGCCAGCGGGGGACTAACGAACACTGAAGCTTTCTTT

j_call: TRBJ2-5
v_call: TRBV7-2
d_call: NA
clone_size: NA
cdr3_aa: CASSKTGQGTQYF
cdr3_nt: TGTGCCAGCAGTAAAACAGGGCAGGGGACCCAGTACTTC

j_call: TRBJ1-6
v_call: TRBV9
d_call: NA
clone_size: NA
cdr3_aa: CASSVAENSPLHF
cdr3_nt: TGTGCCAGCAGCGTAGCCGAGAATTCACCCCTCCACTTT

j_call: TRBJ2-3
v_call: TRBV6-4
d_call: NA
clone_size: NA
cdr3_aa: CASSDSPGGEGTDTQYF
cdr3_nt: TGTGCCAGCAGTGACTCCCCCGGGGGTGAAGGCACAGATACGCAGTATTTT

j_call: TRBJ2-2
v_call: TRBV7-7
d_call: NA
clone_size: once
cdr3_aa: CASSLAGQNSGELFF
cdr3_nt: TGTGCTAGCAGCTTAGCCGGACAGAACTCCGGGGAGCTGTTTTTT

j_call: TRBJ1-2
v_call: TRBV5-6
d_call: NA
clone_size: NA
cdr3_aa: CASSLGLNGYTF
cdr3_nt: TGTGCCAGCAGCTTGGGACTGAATGGCTACACCTTC

j_call: TRBJ2-2
v_call: TRBV4-1
d_call: NA
clone_size: NA
cdr3_aa: CASSQGGDGRHTGELFF
cdr3_nt: TGCGCCAGCAGCCAAGGGGGAGACGGACGGCACACCGGGGAGCTGTTTTTT

j_call: TRBJ1-5
v_call: TRBV7-8
d_call: NA
clone_size: NA
cdr3_aa: CASSSSEGGSNQPQHF
cdr3_nt: TGTGCCAGCAGCTCCAGCGAAGGGGGTTCCAATCAGCCCCAGCATTTT

j_call: TRBJ2-3
v_call: TRBV2
d_call: TRBD2
clone_size: few
cdr3_aa: CASGSGGVGTDTQYF
cdr3_nt: TGTGCCAGCGGTAGCGGGGGGGTGGGGACAGATACGCAGTATTTT

j_call: TRBJ2-1
v_call: TRBV7-9
d_call: TRBD2
clone_size: NA
cdr3_aa: CASSPTSGGVRNEQFF
cdr3_nt: TGTGCCAGCAGCCCCACTAGCGGGGGGGTTCGCAATGAGCAGTTCTTC

j_call: TRBJ1-5
v_call: TRBV30
d_call: TRBD1
clone_size: NA
cdr3_aa: CAWSDIGTGGNQPQHF
cdr3_nt: TGTGCCTGGAGCGATATTGGGACAGGAGGCAATCAGCCCCAGCATTTT

j_call: TRBJ1-5
v_call: TRBV7-8
d_call: NA
clone_size: NA
cdr3_aa: CASSADSLNQPQHF
cdr3_nt: TGTGCCAGCAGCGCGGACAGTCTTAATCAGCCCCAGCATTTT

j_call: TRBJ2-1
v_call: TRBV3-1/TRBV3-2
d_call: TRBD1
clone_size: NA
cdr3_aa: CASTHETGSYSEQFF
cdr3_nt: TGTGCCAGCACCCACGAGACAGGGTCGTACAGTGAGCAGTTCTTC

j_call: TRBJ1-6
v_call: TRBV4-3
d_call: NA
clone_size: once
cdr3_aa: CASSQASGNSPLHF
cdr3_nt: TGCGCCAGCAGCCAGGCCTCAGGAAATTCACCCCTCCACTTT

j_call: TRBJ1-4
v_call: TRBV29-1
d_call: TRBD1
clone_size: NA
cdr3_aa: CSAGQRNEKLFF
cdr3_nt: TGCAGCGCGGGACAGAGAAATGAAAAACTGTTTTTT

j_call: TRBJ2-7
v_call: TRBV28
d_call: TRBD1
clone_size: NA
cdr3_aa: CASSPRQGRPYEQYF
cdr3_nt: TGTGCCAGCAGTCCCCGACAGGGGCGTCCCTACGAGCAGTACTTC

j_call: TRBJ1-4
v_call: TRBV5-1
d_call: TRBD1
clone_size: NA
cdr3_aa: CASSLVGTGNEKLFF
cdr3_nt: TGCGCCAGCAGCTTGGTGGGGACAGGGAATGAAAAACTGTTTTTT

j_call: TRBJ1-4
v_call: TRBV7-9
d_call: TRBD1
clone_size: NA
cdr3_aa: CASSLGDRTNEKLFF
cdr3_nt: TGTGCCAGCAGCTTAGGGGACAGGACTAATGAAAAACTGTTTTTT

j_call: TRBJ1-5
v_call: TRBV6-2/TRBV6-3
d_call: NA
clone_size: NA
cdr3_aa: CASSYGGGNQPQHF
cdr3_nt: TGTGCCAGCAGTTACGGCGGGGGTAATCAGCCCCAGCATTTT

j_call: TRBJ2-2
v_call: TRBV6-2/TRBV6-3
d_call: NA
clone_size: NA
cdr3_aa: CASSYRGVNTGELFF
cdr3_nt: TGTGCCAGCAGTTACCGCGGGGTTAACACCGGGGAGCTGTTTTTT

j_call: TRBJ2-7
v_call: TRBV2
d_call: TRBD2
clone_size: NA
cdr3_aa: CASIGTSGGTSPYEQYF
cdr3_nt: TGTGCCAGCATTGGGACTAGCGGGGGGACTAGCCCCTACGAGCAGTACTTC

j_call: TRBJ2-3
v_call: TRBV11-1
d_call: TRBD2
clone_size: NA
cdr3_aa: CASSLGAGAGVGQYF
cdr3_nt: TGTGCCAGCAGCTTAGGAGCGGGAGCCGGGGTCGGGCAGTATTTT

j_call: TRBJ2-7
v_call: TRBV11-3
d_call: TRBD2
clone_size: NA
cdr3_aa: CASSSSFGTGGGEEQYF
cdr3_nt: TGTGCCAGCAGCTCCTCCTTCGGGACTGGGGGGGGTGAAGAGCAGTACTTC

j_call: TRBJ2-1
v_call: TRBV5-1
d_call: TRBD2
clone_size: NA
cdr3_aa: CASSLEAGALIYYNEQFF
cdr3_nt: TGCGCCAGCAGCTTGGAAGCGGGGGCCCTGATATACTACAATGAGCAGTTCTTC

j_call: TRBJ2-7
v_call: TRBV5-1
d_call: NA
clone_size: NA
cdr3_aa: CASSLGWALRDIAYEQYF
cdr3_nt: TGCGCCAGCAGCTTGGGGTGGGCCCTTCGAGATATCGCTTACGAGCAGTACTTC